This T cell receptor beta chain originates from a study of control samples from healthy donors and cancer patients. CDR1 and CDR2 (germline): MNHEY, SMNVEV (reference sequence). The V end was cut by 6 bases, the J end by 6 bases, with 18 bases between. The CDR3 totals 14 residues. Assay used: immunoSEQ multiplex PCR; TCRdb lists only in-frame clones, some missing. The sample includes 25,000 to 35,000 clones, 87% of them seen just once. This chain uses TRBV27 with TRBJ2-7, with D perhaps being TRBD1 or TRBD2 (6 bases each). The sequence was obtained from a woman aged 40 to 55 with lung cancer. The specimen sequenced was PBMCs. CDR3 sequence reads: CASSLVWGAGEQYF. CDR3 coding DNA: TGTGCCAGCAGCTTAGTGTGGGGGGCGGGCGAGCAGTACTTC.